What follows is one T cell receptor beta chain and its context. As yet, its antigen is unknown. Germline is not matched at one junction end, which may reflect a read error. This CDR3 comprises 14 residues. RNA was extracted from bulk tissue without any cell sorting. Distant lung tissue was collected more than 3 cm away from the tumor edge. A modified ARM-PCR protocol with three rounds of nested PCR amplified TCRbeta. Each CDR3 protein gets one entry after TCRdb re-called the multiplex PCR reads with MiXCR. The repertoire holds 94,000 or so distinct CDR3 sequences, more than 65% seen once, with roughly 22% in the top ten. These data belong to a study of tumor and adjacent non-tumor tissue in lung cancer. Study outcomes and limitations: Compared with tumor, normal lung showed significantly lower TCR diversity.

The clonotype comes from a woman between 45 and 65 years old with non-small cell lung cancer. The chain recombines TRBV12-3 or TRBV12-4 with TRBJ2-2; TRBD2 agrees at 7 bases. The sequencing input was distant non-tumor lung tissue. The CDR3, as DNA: TGTGCCAGAAGGGCGGGAGAATGGACCGGGGAACTGTTTTTC. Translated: CARRAGEWTGELFF.